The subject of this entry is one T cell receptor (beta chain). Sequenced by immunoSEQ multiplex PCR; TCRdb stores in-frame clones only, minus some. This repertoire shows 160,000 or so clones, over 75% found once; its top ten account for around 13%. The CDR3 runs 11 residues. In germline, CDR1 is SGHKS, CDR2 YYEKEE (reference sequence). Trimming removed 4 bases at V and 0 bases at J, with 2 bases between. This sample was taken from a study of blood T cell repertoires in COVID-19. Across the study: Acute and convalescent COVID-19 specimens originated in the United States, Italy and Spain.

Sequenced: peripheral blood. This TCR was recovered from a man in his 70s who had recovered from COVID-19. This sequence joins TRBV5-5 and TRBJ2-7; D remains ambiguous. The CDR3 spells CASSRSYEQYF. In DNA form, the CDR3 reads TGTGCCAGCAGCCGCTCCTACGAGCAGTACTTC.